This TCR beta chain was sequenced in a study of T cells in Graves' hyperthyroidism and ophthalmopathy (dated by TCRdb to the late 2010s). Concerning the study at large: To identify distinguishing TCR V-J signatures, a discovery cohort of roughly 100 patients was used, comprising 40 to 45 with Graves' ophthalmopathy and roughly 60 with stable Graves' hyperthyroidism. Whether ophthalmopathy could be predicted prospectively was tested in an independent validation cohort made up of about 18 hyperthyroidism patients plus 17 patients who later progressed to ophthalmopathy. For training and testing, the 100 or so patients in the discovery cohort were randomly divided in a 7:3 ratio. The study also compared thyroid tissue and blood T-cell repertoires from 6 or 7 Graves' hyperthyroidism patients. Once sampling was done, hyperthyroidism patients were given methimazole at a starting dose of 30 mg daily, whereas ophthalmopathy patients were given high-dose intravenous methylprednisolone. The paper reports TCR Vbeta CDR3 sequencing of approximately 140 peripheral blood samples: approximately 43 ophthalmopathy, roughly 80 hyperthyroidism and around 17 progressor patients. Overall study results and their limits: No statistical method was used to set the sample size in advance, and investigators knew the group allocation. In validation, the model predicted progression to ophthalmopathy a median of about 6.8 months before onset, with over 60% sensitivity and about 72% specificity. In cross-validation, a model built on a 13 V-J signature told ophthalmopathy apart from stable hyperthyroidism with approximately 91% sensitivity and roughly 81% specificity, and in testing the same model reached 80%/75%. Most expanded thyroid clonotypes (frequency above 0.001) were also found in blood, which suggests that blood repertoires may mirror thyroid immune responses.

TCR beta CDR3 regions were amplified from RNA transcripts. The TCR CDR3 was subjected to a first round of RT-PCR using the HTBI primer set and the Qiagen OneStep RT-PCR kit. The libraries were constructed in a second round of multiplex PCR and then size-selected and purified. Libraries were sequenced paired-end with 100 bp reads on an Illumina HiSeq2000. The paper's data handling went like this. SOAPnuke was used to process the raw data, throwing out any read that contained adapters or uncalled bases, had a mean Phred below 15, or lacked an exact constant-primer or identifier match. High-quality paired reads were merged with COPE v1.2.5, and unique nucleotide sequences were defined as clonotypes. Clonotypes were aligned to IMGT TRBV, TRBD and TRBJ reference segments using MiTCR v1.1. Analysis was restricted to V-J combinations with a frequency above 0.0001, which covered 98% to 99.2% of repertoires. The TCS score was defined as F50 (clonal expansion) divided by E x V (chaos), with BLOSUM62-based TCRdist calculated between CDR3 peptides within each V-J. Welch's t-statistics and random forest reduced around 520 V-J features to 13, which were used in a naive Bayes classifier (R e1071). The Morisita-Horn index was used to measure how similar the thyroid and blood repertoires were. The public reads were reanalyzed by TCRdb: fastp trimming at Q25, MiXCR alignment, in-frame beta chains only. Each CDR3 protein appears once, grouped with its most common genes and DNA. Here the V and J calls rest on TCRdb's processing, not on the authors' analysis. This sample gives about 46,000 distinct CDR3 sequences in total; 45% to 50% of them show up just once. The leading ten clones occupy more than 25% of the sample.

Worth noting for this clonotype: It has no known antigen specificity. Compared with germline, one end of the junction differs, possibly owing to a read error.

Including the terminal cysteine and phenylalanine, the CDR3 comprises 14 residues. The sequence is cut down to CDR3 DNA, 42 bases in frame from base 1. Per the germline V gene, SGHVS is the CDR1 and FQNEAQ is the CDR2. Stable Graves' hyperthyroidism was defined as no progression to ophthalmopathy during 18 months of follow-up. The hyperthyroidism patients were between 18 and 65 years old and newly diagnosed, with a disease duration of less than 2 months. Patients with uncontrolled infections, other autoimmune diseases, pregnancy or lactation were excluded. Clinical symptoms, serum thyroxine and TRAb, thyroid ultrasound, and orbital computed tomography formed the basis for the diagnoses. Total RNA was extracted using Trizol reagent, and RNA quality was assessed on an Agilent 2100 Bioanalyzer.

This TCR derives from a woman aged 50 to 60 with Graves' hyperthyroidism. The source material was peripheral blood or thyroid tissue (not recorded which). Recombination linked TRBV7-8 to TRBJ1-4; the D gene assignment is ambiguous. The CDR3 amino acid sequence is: CASSLAASNKKLFF. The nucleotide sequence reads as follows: TGTGCCAGCAGCTTAGCGGCGTCTAATAAAAAACTGTTTTTT.